These 22 T cell receptor beta chains were all obtained from the same sample, sequenced in a study of blood T cell repertoires in COVID-19. The repertoire was sequenced with immunoSEQ multiplex PCR; TCRdb's copy has only in-frame clones and lacks some. The table records around 98,000 clones, 82% of them present only once. The sample taken for sequencing was peripheral blood. Every receptor here comes from a man aged 70 or older with active or convalescent COVID-19.

This sequence joins TRBV11-2 and TRBJ2-1, with 16 bases that match TRBD2. The CDR3 sequence is 16 residues long. V trimming: 5 bases; J trimming: 7 bases; junction bases outside the gene matches: 5. From germline, CDR1 is SGHAT and CDR2 FQNNGV. Here the CDR3 reads CASSTGLAGGVNEQFF. CDR3 nucleotides: TGTGCCAGCAGCACGGGACTAGCGGGGGGGGTGAATGAGCAGTTCTTC.

The count of this clone is one. This chain links TRBV7-8 with TRBJ1-6; perhaps TRBD1 as D (6 bases). Germline CDR1 SGHVS, CDR2 FQNEAQ. V lost 4 bases to trimming and J lost 6 bases, with 13 bases between them. This CDR3 region has 15 residues. The CDR3 reads CASSSQVRGNSPLHF. CDR3 nucleotides: TGTGCCAGCAGCTCCCAGGTCAGGGGTAATTCACCCCTCCACTTT.

The chain combines TRBV7-6 with TRBJ2-2; 10 nucleotides line up with TRBD1. CDR3 length equals 17 residues. The V gene's germline CDR1 is SGHVS and CDR2 FNYEAQ. The trim removed 5 bases at V and 3 bases at J, leaving 9 bases unmatched. CDR3 sequence reads: CASSPRTGGFDTGELFF. CDR3 bases: TGTGCCAGCAGCCCCCGGACAGGGGGGTTTGACACCGGGGAGCTGTTTTTT.

The chain links TRBV6-5 to TRBJ1-6, with 9 positions matching TRBD1. Germline V gene lookup returns CDR1 MNHEY and CDR2 SVGAGI. V was pared by 6 bases and J by 10 bases, with 4 bases of the junction left unmatched. This CDR3 has 13 amino acids. The CDR3 region is CASRGQGPSPLHF. The CDR3 bases are TGTGCCAGCAGGGGACAGGGACCCTCACCCCTCCACTTT.

The chain uses TRBV11-3 and TRBJ1-1; D remains unclear. This CDR3 region has 13 residues. Germline V gene data show CDR1 as SGHNT and CDR2 as YENEEA. V lost 6 bases, J lost 2 bases, and 10 bases lay in between. CDR3 loop: CASSPRDNTEAFF. CDR3 sequence (DNA): TGTGCCAGCAGTCCACGGGATAACACTGAAGCTTTCTTT.

The chain is built from TRBV18 and TRBJ1-4, with 12 bases identical to TRBD1. Per germline, CDR1 KGHSH and CDR2 LQKENI. V was pared by 2 bases and J by 10 bases, with 2 bases of the junction left unmatched. The CDR3 extends over 14 amino acids. The CDR3 DNA reads TGTGCCAGCTCACCAGGGACAGGGGGCGGAAAACTGTTTTTT. Its translation: CASSPGTGGGKLFF. Supplemented by reference TRBV18 and TRBJ1-4, the full variable domain reads NAGVMQNPRHLVRRRGQEARLRCSPMKGHSHVYWYRQLPEEGLKFMVYLQKENIIDESGMPKERFSAEFPKEGPSILRIQQVVRGDSAAYFCASSPGTGGGKLFFGSGTQLSVL.

The chain recombines TRBV24-1 with TRBJ2-5; 11 bases agree with TRBD2. The junction had 14 bases not matched to a gene; V was cut back by 9 bases and J by 3 bases. The CDR3 extends over 17 amino acids. Germline V gene sequence: CDR1 KGHDR, CDR2 SFDVKD. The CDR3 here is CATPPVAGGLEEETQYF. In nucleotides, the CDR3 is TGTGCCACCCCGCCAGTAGCGGGGGGGCTAGAAGAAGAGACCCAGTACTTC.

This chain joins TRBV4-1 and TRBJ1-1; the D is unclear. The CDR3 contains 14 residues. Deletions cut 1 base from V and 1 base from J, with 7 bases between. Germline lookup yields CDR1 MGHRA and CDR2 YSYEKL. The CDR3 DNA reads TGCGCCAGCAGCCAAGGGCAGTCGAACACTGAAGCTTTCTTT. Its protein is CASSQGQSNTEAFF.

The rearrangement links TRBV13 to TRBJ1-2; TRBD1 aligns across 7 bases. CDR1 PRHDT and CDR2 FYEKMQ come from the germline V gene (reference sequence). V lost 5 bases to trimming and J lost 13 bases; unmatched junction nucleotides: 16. The CDR3 runs 14 residues. The CDR3 here is CASSARDSGSTTTF. The CDR3 nucleotides read TGTGCCAGCAGCGCCCGGGACAGCGGGTCGACTACCACCTTC.

This clone was seen more than once but under ten times. The chain links TRBV5-1 to TRBJ1-1; D perhaps matches TRBD1 (5 bases). CDR1 and CDR2 (germline): SGHRS, YFSETQ. V was cut by 0 bases and J by 8 bases, with 11 bases left in between. This CDR3 comprises 13 residues. The CDR3 reads CASSLEQDAEAFF. The CDR3 DNA reads TGCGCCAGCAGCTTGGAACAGGACGCCGAAGCTTTCTTT.

V and J are TRBV6-5 and TRBJ1-6; D not resolved. Trimming left V 6 bases short and J 10 bases short, with 13 bases between. Germline V gene lookup returns CDR1 MNHEY and CDR2 SVGAGI. CDR3 size: 13 residues. The CDR3 DNA follows: TGTGCCAGCAGGCAAAGCGGGTTCTCACCCCTCCACTTT. Translating gives CASRQSGFSPLHF.

The gene calls are TRBV4-2 and TRBJ1-5, with TRBD1 matching over 10 bases. V was clipped by 3 bases and J by 4 bases; unmatched bases: 9. Germline lookup yields CDR1 LGHNA and CDR2 YNFKEQ. CDR3 size: 17 residues. The CDR3, as DNA: TGTGCCAGCAGCCAGAAAGGGGGGACAGGGGTAAATCAGCCCCAGCATTTT. It is translated as CASSQKGGTGVNQPQHF.

In its sample, this clone was seen a few times. The chain joins TRBV7-9 to TRBJ2-4; D unresolved. CDR1 and CDR2 from the germline V gene are SEHNR and FQNEAQ (reference sequence). The V end lost 2 bases, the J end lost 6 bases, and 8 bases lay between the germline ends. The CDR3 covers 13 residues. The CDR3 region is CASSLSEPNIQYF. The CDR3 bases are TGTGCCAGCAGCTTAAGCGAACCAAACATTCAGTACTTC.

This clone was seen only a few times. V is TRBV9 and J is TRBJ2-2, with a weak D call TRBD2 (5 bases). The CDR3 runs 15 residues. V lost 4 bases and J 1 base, leaving 11 bases between the germline ends. The germline gives CDR1 SGDLS, CDR2 YYNGEE. The CDR3 reads CASSQLGMNTGELFF. In DNA form, the CDR3 reads TGTGCCAGCAGCCAGCTCGGGATGAACACCGGGGAGCTGTTTTTT.

The rearrangement joins TRBV27 to TRBJ1-4; 7 nucleotides align to TRBD1. From germline, CDR1 is MNHEY and CDR2 SMNVEV (reference sequence). CDR3 length: 14 amino acids. The J segment lost 7 bases and the V segment lost 5 bases, leaving 7 bases of the junction unmatched. The CDR3 sequence is CASSKRGQGEKLFF. In DNA, the CDR3 is TGTGCCAGCAGTAAAAGGGGGCAGGGTGAAAAACTGTTTTTT.

The chain employs TRBV12-3 or TRBV12-4 and TRBJ2-5; no clear D. V was cut by 8 bases and J by 0 bases, with 10 bases left in between. The CDR3 has 13 amino acids. This chain's CDR3 is CASLVGDQETQYF. The DNA for the CDR3 is TGTGCCAGCTTGGTTGGAGACCAAGAGACCCAGTACTTC.

This chain connects TRBV5-1 to TRBJ2-1; the D gene is possibly TRBD1 (5 bases). V dropped 2 bases and J dropped 4 bases, with 13 bases sitting between them. This CDR3 spans 15 amino acids. CDR1 and CDR2 (germline): SGHRS, YFSETQ. CDR3 residues: CASSFGPGHYNEQFF. CDR3 coding DNA: TGCGCCAGCAGCTTCGGTCCAGGGCATTACAATGAGCAGTTCTTC.

Here the CDR3 DNA reads TGTGCCAGTAGCAGACAGGGCTCGAATGAAGCTTTCTTT. Translation gives CASSRQGSNEAFF. The rearrangement uses TRBV19 and TRBJ1-1, with TRBD1 identical over 7 bases. Germline assignment: CDR1 LNHDA and CDR2 SQIVND (reference sequence). The CDR3 is made up of 13 amino acids. With V trimmed by 6 bases and J by 7 bases, 8 bases remained unmatched.

This clone was seen a few times. V gene TRBV11-2 combines with J gene TRBJ1-3; D is unclear. Germline CDR1 and CDR2: SGHAT and FQNNGV. With 0 bases removed from V and 3 bases from J, the gap between germline ends came to 24 bases. The CDR3 consists of 20 residues. CDR3 sequence: CASSLDRNRIIRYGGNTIYF. Here the CDR3 DNA reads TGTGCCAGCAGCTTAGATCGGAACAGAATAATTCGATATGGTGGAAACACCATATATTTT. The full variable domain, in which reference TRBV11-2 and TRBJ1-3 provide the parts outside the CDR3, is EAGVAQSPRYKIIEKRQSVAFWCNPISGHATLYWYQQILGQGPKLLIQFQNNGVVDDSQLPKDRFSAERLKGVDSTLKIQPAKLEDSAVYLCASSLDRNRIIRYGGNTIYFGEGSWLTVV.

This clone appeared a few times. The J gene is TRBJ1-5, the V gene TRBV15; D gene uncertain. Trimming shortened V by 8 bases and J by 3 bases, and 14 bases separated the two germline ends. This CDR3 spans 14 amino acids. CDR1 is LNHNV and CDR2 is YYDKDF in the germline V gene (reference sequence). The CDR3 here is CATARVTSNQPQHF. The DNA for the CDR3 is TGTGCCACCGCCCGGGTAACCTCCAATCAGCCCCAGCATTTT.

V usage is TRBV6-5 and J usage is TRBJ1-1; D not certain. The CDR3 length is 14 residues. Per the germline V gene, CDR1 is MNHEY and CDR2 is SVGAGI. Trimming removed 0 bases at V and 1 base at J, with 6 bases between. CDR3 protein: CASSYSGRNTEAFF. As DNA, the CDR3 is TGTGCCAGCAGTTACTCAGGGAGGAACACTGAAGCTTTCTTT.

The chain uses TRBV30 and TRBJ2-7; D not certain. V was clipped by 0 bases and J by 7 bases, with 7 bases between them. The length of the CDR3 is 11 residues. Germline V lookup: CDR1 GTSNPN, CDR2 SVGIG (reference sequence). The DNA for the CDR3 is TGTGCCTGGAGTGTACACCGTGAGCAGTACTTC. Translating gives CAWSVHREQYF. The whole variable domain, filled in from reference TRBV30 and TRBJ2-7, reads SQTIHQWPATLVQPVGSPLSLECTVEGTSNPNLYWYRQAAGRGLQLLFYSVGIGQISSEVPQNLSASRPQDRQFILSSKKLLLSDSGFYLCAWSVHREQYFGPGTRLTVT.